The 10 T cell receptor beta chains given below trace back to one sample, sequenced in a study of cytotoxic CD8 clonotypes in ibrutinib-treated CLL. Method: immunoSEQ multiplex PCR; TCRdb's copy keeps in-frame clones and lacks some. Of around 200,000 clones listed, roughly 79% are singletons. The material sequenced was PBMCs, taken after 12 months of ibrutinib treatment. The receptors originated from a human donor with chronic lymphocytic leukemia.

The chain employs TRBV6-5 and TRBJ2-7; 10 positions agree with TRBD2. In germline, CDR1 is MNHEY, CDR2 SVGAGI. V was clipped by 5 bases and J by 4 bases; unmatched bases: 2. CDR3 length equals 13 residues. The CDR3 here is CASSPSGRYEQYF. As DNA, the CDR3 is TGTGCCAGCAGTCCTAGCGGGAGATACGAGCAGTACTTC.

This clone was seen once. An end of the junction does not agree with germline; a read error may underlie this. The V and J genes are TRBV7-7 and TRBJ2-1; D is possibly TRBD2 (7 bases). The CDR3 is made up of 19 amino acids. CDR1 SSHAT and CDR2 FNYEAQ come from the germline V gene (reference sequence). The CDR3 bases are TGTGCTAGCAGCCTCGGCGCGGGGGCCGCCAAGAGCTCCTACAATGAGCAGTTCTTC. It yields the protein CASSLGAGAAKSSYNEQFF.

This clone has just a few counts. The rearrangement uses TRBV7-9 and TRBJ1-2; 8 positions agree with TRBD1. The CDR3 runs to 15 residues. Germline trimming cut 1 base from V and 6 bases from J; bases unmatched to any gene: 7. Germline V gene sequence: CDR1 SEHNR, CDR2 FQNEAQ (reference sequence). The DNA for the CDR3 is TGTGCCAGCAGCTTAGAGGTGACAGGGGTGAATGGCTACACCTTC. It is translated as CASSLEVTGVNGYTF. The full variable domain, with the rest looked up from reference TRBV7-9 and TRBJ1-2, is DTGVSQNPRHKITKRGQNVTFRCDPISEHNRLYWYRQTLGQGPEFLTYFQNEAQLEKSRLLSDRFSAERPKGSFSTLEIQRTEQGDSAMYLCASSLEVTGVNGYTFGSGTRLTVV.

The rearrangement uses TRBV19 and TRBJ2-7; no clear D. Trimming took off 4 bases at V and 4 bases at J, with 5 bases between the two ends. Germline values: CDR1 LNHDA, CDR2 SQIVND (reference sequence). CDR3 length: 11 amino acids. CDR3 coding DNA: TGTGCCAGTAGTAAAGCATACGAGCAGTACTTC. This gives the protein CASSKAYEQYF.

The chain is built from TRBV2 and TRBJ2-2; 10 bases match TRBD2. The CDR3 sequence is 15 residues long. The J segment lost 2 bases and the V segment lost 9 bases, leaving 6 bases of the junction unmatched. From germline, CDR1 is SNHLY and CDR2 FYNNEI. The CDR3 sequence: CASTGTSVNTGELFF. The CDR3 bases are TGTGCCAGTACCGGGACTAGCGTAAACACCGGGGAGCTGTTTTTT.

In DNA form, the CDR3 reads TGCGCCACCACGACTAGCGGGGACCCCGGGAATGAGCAGTTCTTC. Encoded protein: CATTTSGDPGNEQFF. The genes are TRBV5-1 and TRBJ2-1, with 11 bases identical to TRBD2. The length of the CDR3 is 15 residues. The junction had 12 bases not matched to a gene; V was cut back by 9 bases and J by 7 bases. Germline V gene sequence: CDR1 SGHRS, CDR2 YFSETQ.

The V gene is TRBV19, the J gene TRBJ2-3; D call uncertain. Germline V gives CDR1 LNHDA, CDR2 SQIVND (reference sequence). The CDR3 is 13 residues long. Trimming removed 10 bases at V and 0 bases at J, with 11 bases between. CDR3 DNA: TGTGCCACTAGGAGTTTTAGCACAGATACGCAGTATTTT. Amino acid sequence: CATRSFSTDTQYF.

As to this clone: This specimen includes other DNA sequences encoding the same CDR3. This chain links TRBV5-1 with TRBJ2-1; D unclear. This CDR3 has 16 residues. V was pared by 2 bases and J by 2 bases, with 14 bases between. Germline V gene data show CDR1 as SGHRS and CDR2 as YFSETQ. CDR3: CASSLQGSSTYNEQFF. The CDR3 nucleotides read TGCGCCAGCAGCTTACAAGGTAGCAGCACCTACAATGAGCAGTTCTTC. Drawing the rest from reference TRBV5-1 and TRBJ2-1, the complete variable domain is KAGVTQTPRYLIKTRGQQVTLSCSPISGHRSVSWYQQTPGQGLQFLFEYFSETQRNKGNFPGRFSGRQFSNSRSEMNVSTLELGDSALYLCASSLQGSSTYNEQFFGPGTRLTVL.

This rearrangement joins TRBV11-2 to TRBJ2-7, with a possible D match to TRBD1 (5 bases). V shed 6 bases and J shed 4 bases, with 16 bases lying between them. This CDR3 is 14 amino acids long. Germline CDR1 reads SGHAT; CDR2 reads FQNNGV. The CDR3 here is CASSPGRGNYEQYF. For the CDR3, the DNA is TGTGCCAGCAGTCCAGGAAGGGGAAATTACGAGCAGTACTTC.

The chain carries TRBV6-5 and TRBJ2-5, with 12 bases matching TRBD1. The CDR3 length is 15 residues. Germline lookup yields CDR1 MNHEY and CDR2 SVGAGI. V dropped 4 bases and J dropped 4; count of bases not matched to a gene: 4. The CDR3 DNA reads TGTGCCAGCAGTTCGGGGACAGGGGGCGGAGAGACCCAGTACTTC. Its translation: CASSSGTGGGETQYF.